Listed here are 13 T cell receptor beta chains from one sample, sequenced in a study of cytomegalovirus exposure and HLA in healthy donors. PCR involved 60 Vbeta and 13 Jbeta primers. The table came from immunoSEQ multiplex PCR; TCRdb's copy has only in-frame clones and leaves some out. In total, the table holds 30,000 to 40,000 clones. Material for sequencing was PBMCs. These receptors originate from a human donor in good health.

The chain recombines TRBV30 with TRBJ1-2; 8 positions match TRBD1. The germline CDR1 and CDR2 sequences are GTSNPN and SVGIG (reference sequence). Germline trimming cut 5 bases from V and 8 bases from J; bases unmatched to any gene: 10. The CDR3 loop spans 13 amino acids. The CDR3 region has the DNA TGTGCCTGGTCGAGGGACAGGCCTAAGGGCTACACCTTC. This gives the protein CAWSRDRPKGYTF.

V usage is TRBV7-9 and J usage is TRBJ1-1, with 10 bases identical to TRBD1. Germline CDR1 is SEHNR and CDR2 is FQNEAQ (reference sequence). The CDR3 covers 14 residues. Trimming cost V 8 bases and J 1 base; bases outside gene matches: 4. CDR3 sequence reads: CASDRGHANTEAFF. In nucleotides, the CDR3 is TGTGCCAGCGACAGGGGGCATGCGAACACTGAAGCTTTCTTT.

Details on this clone: Other DNA sequences of this sample code for an identical CDR3. The V call is TRBV7-8, the J call TRBJ1-5, with D unresolved. V was trimmed by 3 bases and J by 4 bases, leaving 10 bases between them. The CDR3 has 14 residues. Germline-derived CDR1 and CDR2 are SGHVS and FQNEAQ. The CDR3 spells CASSFGSENQPQHF. CDR3 nucleotides: TGTGCCAGCAGCTTCGGAAGCGAAAATCAGCCCCAGCATTTT.

V and J are TRBV7-2 and TRBJ1-3; possible D gene TRBD1, 5 bases. V was clipped by 3 bases and J by 2 bases, with 11 bases between them. The germline gives CDR1 SGHTA, CDR2 FQGNSA. This CDR3 region has 15 residues. CDR3 protein: CASSLGGFAGNTIYF. CDR3 nucleotide sequence: TGTGCCAGCAGCTTGGGGGGGTTTGCTGGAAACACCATATATTTT.

The chain combines TRBV30 with TRBJ1-1; 7 positions match TRBD1. V gave up 4 bases and J gave up 1 base; unmatched junction bases: 0. The V gene's germline CDR1 is GTSNPN and CDR2 SVGIG (reference sequence). The CDR3 consists of 12 residues. The DNA of the CDR3 is TGTGCCTGGAACAGGGGGAACACTGAAGCTTTCTTT. Encoded protein: CAWNRGNTEAFF.

CDR3 sequence reads: CASSRLQGSNQPQHF. The CDR3 coding sequence is TGTGCCAGCTCACGGTTGCAGGGAAGCAATCAGCCCCAGCATTTT. J is TRBJ1-5 and V is TRBV18; D is perhaps TRBD1 (5 bases). This CDR3 has 15 amino acids. V dropped 4 bases and J dropped 1 base, with 11 bases sitting between them. Germline V gene lookup returns CDR1 KGHSH and CDR2 LQKENI.

With respect to this clone: Different DNA sequences within this sample yield the same CDR3. J is TRBJ1-6 and V is TRBV28; the D gene is possibly TRBD1 (5 bases). V was clipped by 3 bases and J by 4 bases, with 10 bases between them. Germline CDR1 MDHEN, CDR2 SYDVKM. This CDR3 is 15 amino acids long. In nucleotides, the CDR3 is TGTGCCAGCAGTTTTTCCAGGGCATATAATTCACCCCTCCACTTT. This codes for CASSFSRAYNSPLHF. Full variable domain (outside the CDR3, taken from reference TRBV28 and TRBJ1-6): DVKVTQSSRYLVKRTGEKVFLECVQDMDHENMFWYRQDPGLGLRLIYFSYDVKMKEKGDIPEGYSVSREKKERFSLILESASTNQTSMYLCASSFSRAYNSPLHFGNGTRLTVT.

The V gene is TRBV28, the J gene TRBJ1-1; the match to TRBD1 covers 7 bases. V dropped 7 bases and J dropped 4; count of bases not matched to a gene: 12. Germline V gene sequence: CDR1 MDHEN, CDR2 SYDVKM. There are 15 residues in the CDR3. CDR3 loop: CASTAYPQGITEAFF. Written as DNA, the CDR3 is TGTGCCAGCACCGCTTACCCACAGGGGATCACTGAAGCTTTCTTT.

This chain connects TRBV19 to TRBJ1-2; tentative D call: TRBD1 (5 bases). This CDR3 has 13 residues. Germline CDR1 and CDR2: LNHDA and SQIVND (reference sequence). Trimming took 3 bases from V and 2 from J, leaving 7 bases between them. The CDR3 protein is CASSIDRNYGYTF. CDR3 nucleotide sequence: TGTGCCAGTAGTATTGACAGAAACTATGGCTACACCTTC.

This chain uses TRBV5-1 with TRBJ2-7, with a weak D call TRBD2 (7 bases). V was pared by 0 bases and J by 3 bases, with 16 bases between. Germline CDR1 and CDR2: SGHRS and YFSETQ. The CDR3 covers 16 residues. The CDR3, as DNA: TGCGCCAGCAGCTTGGGCGGTAAAGGGGGGGGCTACGAGCAGTACTTC. Residues: CASSLGGKGGGYEQYF.

The chain links TRBV28 to TRBJ1-1; TRBD1 might be the D (6 bases). Between the trimmed V and J ends, which lost 8 bases and 0 bases, there was a span of 10 bases. CDR3 length: 13 residues. Germline V gene sequence: CDR1 MDHEN, CDR2 SYDVKM. As DNA, the CDR3 is TGTGCCAGCGGAGGGGGGGTGAACACTGAAGCTTTCTTT. Protein: CASGGGVNTEAFF. Full variable domain (missing parts from reference TRBV28 and TRBJ1-1): DVKVTQSSRYLVKRTGEKVFLECVQDMDHENMFWYRQDPGLGLRLIYFSYDVKMKEKGDIPEGYSVSREKKERFSLILESASTNQTSMYLCASGGGVNTEAFFGQGTRLTVV.

The chain couples TRBV18 to TRBJ1-3; D is possibly TRBD1 (6 bases). CDR1 is KGHSH, CDR2 LQKENI, per germline. Trimming stripped 1 base from V and 4 bases from J, with 8 bases between. The CDR3 extends over 14 amino acids. The CDR3 region is CASSPQGTGNTIYF. CDR3 sequence (DNA): TGTGCCAGCTCACCACAGGGGACAGGAAACACCATATATTTT.

The chain couples TRBV2 to TRBJ1-6, with TRBD1 as a possible D gene (5 bases). Germline CDR1 and CDR2: SNHLY and FYNNEI. This CDR3 spans 15 amino acids. V lost 3 bases to trimming and J lost 9 bases, with 15 bases between them. The CDR3 DNA is TGTGCCAGCAGTGAGTTCGGGAGGGGTGGTTCACCCCTCCACTTT. This translates into CASSEFGRGGSPLHF.